This record covers a single T cell receptor (beta chain). The record originates from a study of blood T cell repertoires in COVID-19. Turning to the study itself: Sites in the United States, Italy and Spain provided acute and convalescent COVID-19 samples. From T cells, B-cell-depleted T cells, or PBMCs came the material, which was cDNA or gDNA.

V dropped 1 base and J dropped 6 bases, with 17 bases sitting between them. In germline, CDR1 is SGHTA, CDR2 FQGNSA. This CDR3 spans 16 amino acids. The authors' processing: Cell counts per sample came from amplifying reference gene primers. Generated by immunoSEQ multiplex PCR, the TCRdb table keeps only in-frame clones and is missing some. D and trimming were read from the DNA, whereas the V and J calls and clone size are those reported in that table. Among about 170,000 clones, 83% were seen once, and the ten largest hold 15% to 20%. The TCR sequence derives from a woman in her 70s who had recovered from COVID-19. Sequenced material: peripheral blood. This chain connects TRBV7-2 to TRBJ2-3, with D tentatively TRBD2 (6 bases). The DNA of the CDR3 is TGTGCCAGCAGCTTAGGAGGAGGGCAGTATCGGGATACGCAGTATTTT. Its protein product is CASSLGGGQYRDTQYF. The complete variable domain, with remaining parts taken from reference TRBV7-2 and TRBJ2-3, reads GAGVSQSPSNKVTEKGKDVELRCDPISGHTALYWYRQSLGQGLEFLIYFQGNSAPDKSGLPSDRFSAERTGGSVSTLTIQRTQQEDSAVYLCASSLGGGQYRDTQYFGPGTRLTVL.